This entry is about one T cell receptor (beta chain). Its antigen remains unknown. The sample is drawn from a study of T cell repertoires in aging, cancer and after chemotherapy. Whole-study context: Clear clonal overlap appeared across healthy donor samples taken over several months to years.

Trimming shortened V by 3 bases and J by 3 bases, and 7 bases separated the two germline ends. CDR1 and CDR2 (germline): LNHDA, SQIVND (reference sequence). CDR3 length equals 13 residues. TCR beta rearrangements were amplified from peripheral blood genomic DNA. Findings of the study overall: Untreated cancer patients had significantly lower blood TCR diversity than age-matched healthy donors. In cancer patients, declining TCR diversity with age involved lost richness and lost evenness. Across the chemotherapy interval, each cancer cohort showed higher median generation probability, suggesting thymic rebound.

Multiplex touch-down PCR with TRB-A/B primers amplified rearranged V-D-J TRB sequences. TCRdb ran MiXCR on the multiplex PCR reads and lists one entry per CDR3 protein. The table records around 3,000 distinct CDR3 sequences, approximately 28% of them present only once. The sample consisted of blood. This sequence was found in a human donor in good health. This chain uses TRBV19 with TRBJ2-3; D gene ambiguous. The CDR3 nucleotides read TGTGCCAGTAGTATGCAGGAGACAGATACGCAGTATTTT. It yields the protein CASSMQETDTQYF.